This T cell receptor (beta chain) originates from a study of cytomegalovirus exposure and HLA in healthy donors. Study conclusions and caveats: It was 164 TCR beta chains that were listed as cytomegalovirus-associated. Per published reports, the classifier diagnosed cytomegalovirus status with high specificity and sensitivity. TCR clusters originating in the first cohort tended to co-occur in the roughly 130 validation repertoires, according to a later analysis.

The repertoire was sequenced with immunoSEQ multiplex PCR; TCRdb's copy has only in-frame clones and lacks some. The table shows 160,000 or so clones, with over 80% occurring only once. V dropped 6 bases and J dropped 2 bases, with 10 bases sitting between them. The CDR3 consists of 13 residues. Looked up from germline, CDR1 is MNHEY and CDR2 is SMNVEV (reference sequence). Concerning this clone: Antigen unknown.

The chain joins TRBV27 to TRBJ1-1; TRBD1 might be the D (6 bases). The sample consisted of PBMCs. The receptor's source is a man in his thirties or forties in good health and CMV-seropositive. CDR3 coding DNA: TGTGCCAGCAGCCCGGGACAAAACACTGAAGCTTTCTTT. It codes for CASSPGQNTEAFF.